This T cell receptor beta chain was captured in a study of cytomegalovirus exposure and HLA in healthy donors. Of note for this clone: Its antigen is not known. In the same sample, other DNA sequences code for this CDR3.

Overall study results and limits: Specific recognition of CMV antigens was confirmed in vitro for a few chains (all CMV-associated).

Both 60 Vbeta primers and 13 Jbeta primers went into the PCR. Here immunoSEQ multiplex PCR was the method, and the copy in TCRdb shows in-frame clones only, minus some. The sample lists roughly 130,000 clones; roughly 70% were seen once. Sequenced input: PBMCs. This clonotype was sampled from a man between 18 and 29 years old in good health and CMV-seropositive.

CDR3 coding DNA: TGTGCCAGCAGCTTGCTAGCGGGCTCCTACGAGCAGTACTTC. Residues: CASSLLAGSYEQYF. The chain is built from TRBV7-2 and TRBJ2-7, with TRBD2 matching 8 bases. The CDR3 consists of 14 residues. The germline V gene has CDR1 SGHTA and CDR2 FQGNSA. Trimming took 3 bases from V and 0 from J; bases not matched to a gene: 1.